This T cell receptor (beta chain) was captured in a study of cytomegalovirus exposure and HLA in healthy donors. Use of 60 Vbeta and 13 Jbeta primers characterized the PCR. Clones were sequenced by immunoSEQ multiplex PCR, and TCRdb holds only the in-frame ones, with some missing. This table has 210,000 or so clones, more than 75% appearing once. Notes on the study in general: Indistinguishable V segments, including TRBV6-2 and TRBV6-3, were excluded. At a 0.05 false discovery rate, a later analysis found around 15,000 TCR beta sequences to be associated with HLA alleles.

V was pared by 6 bases and J by 0 bases, with 11 bases between. The germline V gene encodes CDR1 SNHLY and CDR2 FYNNEI. The CDR3 sequence is 15 residues long. This clone was recorded once. The antigen remains undetermined. This clonotype was sampled from a man aged 25 to 40 in good health and CMV-seronegative. The source material was PBMCs. The genes are TRBV2 and TRBJ1-4; D gene unclear. CDR3 sequence reads: CASRGVVATNEKLFF. The CDR3 DNA is TGTGCCAGCAGGGGAGTAGTTGCAACTAATGAAAAACTGTTTTTT.